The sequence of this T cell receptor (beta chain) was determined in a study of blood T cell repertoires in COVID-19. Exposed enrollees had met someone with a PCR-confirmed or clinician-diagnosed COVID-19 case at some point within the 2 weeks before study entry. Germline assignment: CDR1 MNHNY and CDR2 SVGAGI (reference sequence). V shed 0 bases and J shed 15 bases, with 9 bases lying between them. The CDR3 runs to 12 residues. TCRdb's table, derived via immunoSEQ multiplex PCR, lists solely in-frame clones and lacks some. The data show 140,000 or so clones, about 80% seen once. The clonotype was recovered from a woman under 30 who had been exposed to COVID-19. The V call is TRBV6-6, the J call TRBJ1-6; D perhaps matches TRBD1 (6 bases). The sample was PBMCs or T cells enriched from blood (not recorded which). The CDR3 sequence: CASSYSGHYLHF. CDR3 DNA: TGTGCCAGCAGTTACTCGGGACACTACCTCCACTTT.